This entry concerns a single TCR beta chain. The target of this receptor is not known. The input lacks base qualities; no much larger clone sits a single base away. This sample was taken from a study of T cells after yellow fever vaccination (dated by TCRdb to about 2019). In terms of the full investigation: Libraries from fractions with low cell numbers were prepared with the SMART-Seq v4 Ultra Low Input RNA kit. Blood was drawn at multiple timepoints before and after primary and secondary immunization, with bulk PBMC replicates and cell subsets isolated. To follow T-cell clones before and after primary and booster YFV17D yellow fever vaccination, bulk TCR alpha and beta repertoires were sequenced over time. Two healthy male donors made up the cohort, one aged 18 to 30 years and the other aged 30 to 40 years.

Results and caveats for the whole study, not just this receptor: A small fraction of clonotypes showed up in both the CD4 and CD8 compartments, probably as a result of convergent recombination. FACS-sorted repertoires could contain abundant contaminating clonotypes from the bulk population, so computational filtering was required. Compared with the primary T-cell response, the secondary T-cell response was weaker but faster, peaking on day 5 rather than day 15. After the booster, most of the clones that had expanded following primary vaccination were detected again (roughly 96% of CD4 and around 88% of CD8), which suggests that memory was broadly maintained. Because only a couple of donors were included in the study, the extent to which the findings can be generalized is limited.

The CDR3 covers 15 residues, taking in both the cysteine and the valine. Of all the DNA, just the CDR3 is kept, 45 bases in frame from base 1. The trim is 3 bases for V and 3 bases for J, with a gap of 15 bases between the germline ends. The germline V gene provides CDR1 SGHTA and CDR2 FQGNSA. TCR cDNA was synthesized by 5'RACE template switching, which introduced a universal primer site and unique molecular identifiers. cDNA synthesis was primed from both the TCR alpha and TCR beta constant segments. Library amplification involved two PCR steps, and the second step added sample barcodes and sequencing adapters. Sequencing of libraries was performed on Illumina HiSeq 2500 (2x100 bp) or NovaSeq (2x150 bp). In the source study's methods: MIGEC handled demultiplexing of reads and collapsing into UMI consensus sequences, while MiXCR performed V(D)J alignment. Clonotypes responding to the vaccine were identified with edgeR on replicate PBMC samples, with the criteria of FDR below 0.01 and a log2 fold change above 5 up to day 15. Bulk clonotypes were assigned CD4 or CD8 identity according to which sequenced CD4 or CD8 repertoire held them at higher abundance. The raw public reads went through TCRdb reprocessing: fastp at Q25, MiXCR clone calling, in-frame beta chains kept. CDR3 protein duplicates are merged, each entry listing the most common genes and DNA. These V and J calls rely on TCRdb rather than the paper's analysis. This sample comprises around 180,000 distinct CDR3 sequences, about 6.2% of them detected only once. Of the sample, under 3% is held by the ten largest clones.

Explained via the paper, the treatment or condition label denotes: live attenuated yellow fever vaccine strain. A standard Ficoll-Paque protocol was used to isolate PBMCs from peripheral blood. Dynabeads CD4 and CD8 positive selection kits were used to isolate the CD4 and CD8 T-cell fractions. RNA was extracted with TriZol from bulk PBMCs, CD4 and CD8 fractions, and dextramer-positive and dextramer-negative fractions. The origin of this receptor is a man aged 18 to 30 who received the YFV17D yellow fever vaccine. The sequence joins TRBV7-2 to TRBJ2-7; a confident D gene designation cannot be given. The material sequenced was CD4+ T cells sorted from PBMCs, taken on the day of the first yellow fever vaccination. The DNA sequence is TGTGCCAGCAGCTTTGGCAGCTCGGGCGTCTACGAGCAGTACGTC. Translated, this gives CASSFGSSGVYEQYV.